There are a few counts of the clone carrying this TCR beta chain. These data come from a study of blood T cell repertoires in COVID-19. Study-level background: Acute and convalescent COVID-19 specimens originated in the United States, Italy and Spain. Sample material is recorded as cDNA or gDNA derived from T cells, B-cell-depleted T cells, or PBMCs.

Trimming left V 3 bases short and J 4 bases short, with 13 bases between. The CDR3 has 14 amino acids. CDR1 KGHSH and CDR2 LQKENI come from the germline V gene. All enrollees were about 18 to 89 years old and from roughly 22 US areas. Original handling: Amplification with reference gene primers provided the estimates of nucleated cell counts. Some clones are missing from TCRdb's copy, which holds only in-frame ones; the method was immunoSEQ multiplex PCR. D and trimming were read from the DNA, whereas the V and J calls and clone size are those reported in that table. This table holds 310,000 or so clones, about 90% found once.

The sequence derives from a woman under 30 with acute COVID-19. The material sequenced was PBMCs or T cells enriched from blood (not recorded which). This chain links TRBV18 with TRBJ2-7; D perhaps matches TRBD1 (6 bases). CDR3 amino acids: CASSPRDTFYEQYF. The CDR3 bases are TGTGCCAGCTCACCCCGGGACACGTTTTACGAGCAGTACTTC.